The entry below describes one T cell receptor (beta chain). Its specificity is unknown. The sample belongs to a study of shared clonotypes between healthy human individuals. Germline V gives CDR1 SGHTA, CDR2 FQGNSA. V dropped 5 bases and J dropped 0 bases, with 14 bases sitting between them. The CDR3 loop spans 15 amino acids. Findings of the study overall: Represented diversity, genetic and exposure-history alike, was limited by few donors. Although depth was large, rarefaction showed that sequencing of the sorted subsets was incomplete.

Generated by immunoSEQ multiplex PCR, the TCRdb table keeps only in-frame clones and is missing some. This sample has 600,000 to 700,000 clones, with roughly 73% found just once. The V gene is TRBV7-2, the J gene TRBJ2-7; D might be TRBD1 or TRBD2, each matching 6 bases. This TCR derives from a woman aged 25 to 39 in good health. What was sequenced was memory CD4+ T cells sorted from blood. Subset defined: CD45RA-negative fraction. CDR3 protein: CASSPGRGPSYEQYF. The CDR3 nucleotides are TGTGCCAGCAGCCCAGGACGGGGGCCCTCCTACGAGCAGTACTTC.